Listed below are T cell receptor beta chains from one sample, sequenced in a study of blood T cell repertoires in COVID-19. Libraries were prepared by immunoSEQ multiplex PCR; TCRdb keeps only in-frame clonotypes and omits some of them. The table includes roughly 330,000 clones, about 87% detected once. The sequenced material came from PBMCs or T cells enriched from blood (not recorded which). Receptor source: a woman aged 25 to 39 who had recovered from COVID-19. Each CDR3 is given with its conserved first and last residue. D genes are given only for firm matches. Rows may omit the clone size; those that give it use once, few, many or a size class.

TRBV13,.,.,TRBJ2-1,CASKDNYNEQFF,TGTGCCAGCAAGGACAACTACAATGAGCAGTTCTTC
TRBV6-2/TRBV6-3,.,.,TRBJ1-5,CASSYVGGQPQHF,TGTGCCAGCAGTTACGTCGGGGGGCAGCCCCAGCATTTT
TRBV27,.,TRBD1,TRBJ1-6,CASGPGQGLSPLHF,TGTGCCAGCGGTCCGGGACAGGGGTTGTCACCCCTCCACTTT
TRBV19,.,.,TRBJ2-1,CASSQKSRRSYNEQFF,TGTGCCAGTAGTCAAAAGTCGCGCCGGTCCTACAATGAGCAGTTCTTC
TRBV6-2/TRBV6-3,.,.,TRBJ2-7,CASSPTGTPAYEQYF,TGTGCCAGCAGCCCCACGGGGACACCGGCCTACGAGCAGTACTTC
TRBV9,many,.,TRBJ2-2,CASSVRTGELFF,TGTGCCAGCAGCGTTCGGACCGGGGAGCTGTTTTTT
TRBV2,.,.,TRBJ2-4,CASSDGAVQYF,TGTGCCAGCAGTGATGGGGCCGTTCAGTACTTC
TRBV5-8,.,.,TRBJ2-1,CASSSRANRGGEQFF,TGTGCCAGCAGCTCGAGGGCAAACAGGGGGGGGGAGCAGTTCTTC
TRBV11-2,.,TRBD2,TRBJ2-3,CASSLEASGGTDTQYF,TGTGCCAGCAGCTTAGAGGCTAGCGGGGGCACAGATACGCAGTATTTT
TRBV3-1/TRBV3-2,.,.,TRBJ2-3,CASSQRGGSTDTQYF,TGTGCCAGCAGCCAACGCGGCGGGAGCACAGATACGCAGTATTTT
TRBV7-9,.,.,TRBJ1-6,CASSPRMGGVGSPLHF,TGTGCCAGCAGCCCCCGAATGGGGGGGGTCGGTTCACCCCTCCACTTT
TRBV15,.,TRBD1,TRBJ1-1,CATMEDRGLGTEAFF,TGTGCCACCATGGAAGACAGGGGGCTCGGTACTGAAGCTTTCTTT